This T cell receptor beta chain was retrieved from a study of cytomegalovirus exposure and HLA in healthy donors. The overall study: Some 85 million unique TCRs from HLA-typed donors were held in an early data release. Study results and caveats: Generally TCR sequences proved uncommon, though certain public TCRs appeared in numerous donors. Around 160 TCR beta chains were listed as cytomegalovirus-associated. Being indistinguishable, some V segments were excluded, TRBV6-2 and TRBV6-3 among them.

PCR primers comprised 60 Vbeta and 13 Jbeta primers. TCRdb's copy holds only in-frame clones and misses some; the assay was immunoSEQ multiplex PCR. The sample lists roughly 110,000 clones; 60% to 75% were seen once. Comments on this clone: No antigen is known for it.

Germline V gene lookup returns CDR1 SNHLY and CDR2 FYNNEI. The CDR3 spans 12 residues. Trimming removed 4 bases from V and 1 base from J, with 5 bases in between. This chain joins TRBV2 and TRBJ2-7; D unresolved. The sequence was obtained from a man aged 25 to 40 in good health and CMV-seronegative. The sequenced material came from PBMCs. CDR3 in DNA: TGTGCCAGCAGTGTGTATTCCTACGAGCAGTACTTC. It encodes CASSVYSYEQYF.